This T cell receptor (beta chain) was captured by sequencing in a study of cytomegalovirus exposure and HLA in healthy donors. This clone has only one observation. A multiplex PCR was run with 60 Vbeta primers and 13 Jbeta primers. Sequencing was performed with immunoSEQ multiplex PCR; in TCRdb, only in-frame clones are kept and a portion is missing. This repertoire shows tens of thousands of clones, 65% to 80% found once; its top ten account for 2.9%. V lost 0 bases and J lost 8; bases outside the gene matches: 10. The CDR3 sequence is 16 residues long. Germline CDR1 and CDR2: MNHNY and SVGAGI (reference sequence).

The receptor was derived from a young woman in good health and CMV-seronegative. V gene TRBV6-6 combines with J gene TRBJ1-2; 9 positions agree with TRBD1. The sample consisted of PBMCs. CDR3 DNA sequence: TGTGCCAGCAGTTACTCTTTGGGGACAGGGTATTCCGGCTACACCTTC. The encoded protein is CASSYSLGTGYSGYTF.